This TCR beta chain was retrieved from a study of OX40 agonist ivuxolimab in advanced cancers. Study-level background: Age averaged around 59 years (range roughly 23 to 79), and 82.7% were male.

Assay used: immunoSEQ multiplex PCR; TCRdb lists only in-frame clones, some missing. This table has 85,000 to 90,000 clones, 92% appearing once. The CDR3 runs 14 residues. Per germline, CDR1 SGHTA and CDR2 FQGNSA. Between the trimmed V and J ends, which lost 0 bases and 4 bases, there was a span of 6 bases. The V call is TRBV7-2, the J call TRBJ2-2, with a weak D call TRBD2 (6 bases). The TCR sequence derives from an adult with an advanced solid tumor such as melanoma, head and neck, liver or kidney cancer. The starting material was CD4+ or CD8+ T cells sorted from blood, obtained in a trial of the OX40 agonist ivuxolimab. The CDR3 DNA sequence: TGTGCCAGCAGCTTAGCGCGGGGCACCGGGGAGCTGTTTTTT. Translated, it gives CASSLARGTGELFF.